Sequencing of this TCR beta chain was carried out in a study of cytomegalovirus exposure and HLA in healthy donors. Study conclusions and caveats: Later genetic work tied a missense DCLRE1C variant to beta-chain V and J trimming.

Per the germline V gene, CDR1 is MNHGY and CDR2 is SAAAGT. V was clipped by 0 bases and J by 4 bases, with 12 bases between them. This CDR3 comprises 15 residues. PCR primers comprised 60 Vbeta and 13 Jbeta primers. In the source study's methods: An analysis that came later counted 73 million or so unique TCR beta chains, around 10 million shared. The data were produced by immunoSEQ multiplex PCR, yet TCRdb's version contains in-frame clones alone and is incomplete. V, J and clone size are taken as reported in that table, and D and trimming were inferred from the DNA itself. The top ten hold 3.3% of the sample, which has under 85,000 clones, 60% to 85% seen once. Worth noting for this clone: No antigen is known for it.

Sequencing input: PBMCs. The clonotype comes from a young man in good health and CMV-seronegative. The chain links TRBV6-8 to TRBJ1-2; tentative D call: TRBD1 (5 bases). CDR3 DNA: TGTGCCAGCAGTTACTCGATAGGGGCCGGCTATGGCTACACCTTC. Amino acid sequence: CASSYSIGAGYGYTF.